Below are 32 T cell receptor beta chains sequenced from a single sample in a study of blood T cell repertoires in COVID-19. The assay was immunoSEQ multiplex PCR, and TCRdb's table has in-frame clones only and misses some. The profile covers about 280,000 clones, with approximately 83% appearing a single time and 8% to 9.5% taken by the ten largest. Material: peripheral blood. The source is a woman aged 45 to 65 who had recovered from COVID-19.

The genes are TRBV2 and TRBJ2-1, with D perhaps TRBD2 (5 bases). Germline V gene data show CDR1 as SNHLY and CDR2 as FYNNEI. V shed 4 bases and J shed 5 bases, with 9 bases lying between them. This CDR3 contains 13 residues. This chain's CDR3 is CASSVGLNNEQFF. For the CDR3, the DNA is TGTGCCAGCAGTGTCGGACTCAACAATGAGCAGTTCTTC.

V is TRBV7-3 and J is TRBJ2-3; 10 bases agree with TRBD1. The ends lost 1 base at V and 5 bases at J; junction bases unmatched: 3. Germline CDR1 and CDR2: SGHTA and FQGTGA. The CDR3 contains 15 residues. The CDR3 nucleotides read TGTGCCAGCAGCTTAAGGACAGGGGGTGTAGATACGCAGTATTTT. Translated: CASSLRTGGVDTQYF.

The rearrangement links TRBV21-1 to TRBJ2-3; TRBD2, the table's D call, lacks a check against the DNA. TRBV21-1 is an annotated pseudogene. The CDR3 has 18 amino acids. CDR3 DNA sequence: TGTGCCAGCAGCAAAGTAGAAAAGAGCGGGGGCCATACAGATACGCAGTATTTT. This gives the protein CASSKVEKSGGHTDTQYF.

The chain combines TRBV11-3 with TRBJ1-3, with D tentatively TRBD1 (5 bases). The CDR3 is 14 residues long. Germline CDR1 and CDR2: SGHNT and YENEEA. The ends were cut back, 5 bases at V and 4 bases at J, with 12 bases in the middle. Written as DNA, the CDR3 is TGTGCCAGCAGCACCAGCAGGGAAGGAAACACCATATATTTT. This gives the protein CASSTSREGNTIYF.

The table lists this clone with a count of one. This rearrangement joins TRBV21-1 to TRBJ2-7; the table's D call of TRBD2 was not tested on the DNA. TRBV21-1 is listed as a pseudogene. The CDR3 length is 17 residues. CDR3 residues: CASSNLGLAGGSYEQYF. The CDR3 bases are TGTGCCAGCAGCAACTTGGGACTAGCGGGAGGGTCCTACGAGCAGTACTTC.

The rearrangement joins TRBV28 to TRBJ1-1; 8 bases are shared with TRBD1. CDR3 length: 12 amino acids. Germline CDR1 is MDHEN and CDR2 is SYDVKM. V was clipped by 7 bases and J by 10 bases; unmatched bases: 8. The CDR3 loop is CASILNRGRAFF. CDR3 in DNA: TGTGCCAGCATTCTTAACAGGGGGAGAGCTTTCTTT.

This clone was seen a handful of times. In DNA form, the CDR3 reads TGTGCCAGCAGTCCCGACGGAGGGGCGAACACTGAAGCTTTCTTT. Protein sequence: CASSPDGGANTEAFF. The V call is TRBV6-4, the J call TRBJ1-1; a possible D gene is TRBD1 (5 bases). Germline V gene lookup returns CDR1 MRHNA and CDR2 SNTAGT. The V gene lost 5 bases and the J gene lost 1 base, with 14 bases spanning the gap. The CDR3 length is 15 residues.

The V call is TRBV28, the J call TRBJ2-2; TRBD1 aligns across 7 bases. The CDR3 spans 16 residues. Germline CDR1 MDHEN, CDR2 SYDVKM. J gave up 7 bases and V 3 bases, and 11 bases lay outside the gene matches. The CDR3 is CASSFLQGSLIGELFF. CDR3 coding DNA: TGTGCCAGCAGTTTCTTACAGGGGTCCCTCATCGGGGAGCTGTTTTTT.

J is TRBJ1-6 and V is TRBV7-2, with a possible D match to TRBD1 (6 bases). Trimming shortened V by 1 base and J by 7 bases, and 14 bases separated the two germline ends. This CDR3 has 16 residues. Germline V gene sequence: CDR1 SGHTA, CDR2 FQGNSA. The CDR3 reads CASSLVPDRENSPLHF. CDR3 in DNA: TGTGCCAGCAGCTTAGTTCCGGACAGAGAAAATTCACCCCTCCACTTT.

J is TRBJ2-7 and V is TRBV4-3; weak D call: TRBD1 (6 bases). The CDR3 is 15 amino acids. CDR1 LGHNA and CDR2 YSLEER come from the germline V gene. Trimming cost V 4 bases and J 0 bases, with 13 bases left between them. The CDR3 spells CASSRRQEPSYEQYF. The CDR3 DNA reads TGCGCCAGCAGCCGCCGACAGGAACCCTCCTACGAGCAGTACTTC.

In its sample, this clone was seen once. The chain joins TRBV6-2 or TRBV6-3 to TRBJ2-7; 8 nucleotides line up with TRBD1. This CDR3 region has 17 residues. After removal of 5 bases from V and 3 bases from J, the junction contained 15 bases not matched to a gene. Looked up from germline, CDR1 is MNHEY and CDR2 is SVGEGT. In DNA form, the CDR3 reads TGTGCCAGCAGTCCGGGAGCGGACTCGGACAGGGACTACGAGCAGTACTTC. Residues: CASSPGADSDRDYEQYF.

The chain is built from TRBV10-1 and TRBJ2-4, with D possibly being TRBD1 (6 bases). CDR3 length: 18 amino acids. CDR1 WNHNN and CDR2 SYGVQD come from the germline V gene (reference sequence). The V and J ends lost 6 bases and 0 bases respectively, with 21 bases between them. The CDR3 DNA follows: TGCGCCAGCAGGGGTCGGACAGAGAGGTATTTAGCCAAAAACATTCAGTACTTC. Its protein product is CASRGRTERYLAKNIQYF.

The CDR3 coding sequence is TGTGCCAGTAGTAGGGAGGGGTCCACAGATACGCAGTATTTT. This gives the protein CASSREGSTDTQYF. V gene TRBV19 combines with J gene TRBJ2-3; 7 bases map to TRBD2. J was trimmed by 2 bases and V by 4 bases; bases with no gene match: 3. Germline values: CDR1 LNHDA, CDR2 SQIVND (reference sequence). This CDR3 region has 14 residues. The complete variable domain, with remaining parts taken from reference TRBV19 and TRBJ2-3, reads DGGITQSPKYLFRKEGQNVTLSCEQNLNHDAMYWYRQDPGQGLRLIYYSQIVNDFQKGDIAEGYSVSREKKESFPLTVTSAQKNPTAFYLCASSREGSTDTQYFGPGTRLTVL.

This clone has only one observation. The chain couples TRBV4-3 to TRBJ2-7; D unresolved. Trimming left V 1 base short and J 5 bases short, with 6 bases between. The CDR3 has 12 amino acids. Germline values: CDR1 LGHNA, CDR2 YSLEER. CDR3 DNA: TGCGCCAGCAGCCAAGGTATAGACGAGCAGTACTTC. Its translation: CASSQGIDEQYF.

The chain is built from TRBV5-1 and TRBJ2-3; 9 positions agree with TRBD2. The CDR3 is 19 residues long. Germline V gene sequence: CDR1 SGHRS, CDR2 YFSETQ. V lost 0 bases, J lost 0 bases, and 11 bases stayed unmatched. CDR3 sequence reads: CASSLGPTGLAGSTDTQYF. The CDR3 nucleotides read TGCGCCAGCAGCTTGGGCCCAACAGGGCTAGCGGGAAGCACAGATACGCAGTATTTT.

The chain uses TRBV6-1 and TRBJ2-7; 8 positions agree with TRBD1. J was trimmed by 7 bases and V by 3 bases; bases with no gene match: 8. The CDR3 covers 14 residues. The germline V gene encodes CDR1 MNHNS and CDR2 SASEGT. CDR3: CASSDDGQGGEQYF. The CDR3 DNA reads TGTGCCAGCAGTGACGACGGACAGGGCGGGGAGCAGTACTTC.

This clone was recorded once. The genes are TRBV29-1 and TRBJ2-5; D remains unclear. Germline V gives CDR1 SQVTM, CDR2 ANQGSEA. V was cut by 5 bases and J by 1 base, with 14 bases left in between. The CDR3 totals 14 residues. CDR3: CSVWYERIQETQYF. Here the CDR3 DNA reads TGCAGCGTTTGGTACGAGAGGATCCAAGAGACCCAGTACTTC.

The CDR3 sequence is CASSRALYQPQHF. The DNA for the CDR3 is TGTGCCAGCAGCAGGGCCCTCTATCAGCCCCAGCATTTT. This chain connects TRBV6-5 to TRBJ1-5, with D possibly TRBD1 on 5 matching bases. The CDR3 is made up of 13 amino acids. The germline V gene has CDR1 MNHEY and CDR2 SVGAGI. V lost 6 bases, J lost 5 bases, and 11 bases lay in between.

Ten or more counts support this clone. The rearrangement links TRBV6-5 to TRBJ2-7; tentative D call: TRBD1 (6 bases). V lost 0 bases, J lost 2 bases, and 11 bases lay in between. Looked up from germline, CDR1 is MNHEY and CDR2 is SVGAGI. The CDR3 contains 15 residues. For the CDR3, the DNA is TGTGCCAGCAGTTACTCGTTGGACAGCGCCTACGAGCAGTACTTC. Protein: CASSYSLDSAYEQYF.

The chain combines TRBV28 with TRBJ1-1, with D perhaps TRBD1 (5 bases). Germline CDR1 and CDR2: MDHEN and SYDVKM. The CDR3 runs to 14 residues. Deletions cut 2 bases from V and 7 bases from J, with 14 bases between. CDR3 amino acids: CASSLRAGRGEAFF. DNA of the CDR3: TGTGCCAGCAGTTTACGTGCAGGGCGAGGTGAAGCTTTCTTT.

This chain joins TRBV10-3 and TRBJ1-5; possible D gene TRBD1, 5 bases. V was pared by 0 bases and J by 0 bases, with 12 bases between. The length of the CDR3 is 17 residues. Looked up from germline, CDR1 is ENHRY and CDR2 is SYGVKD. DNA of the CDR3: TGTGCCATCAGTGAGTCGGAAGGGGCTTATAGCAATCAGCCCCAGCATTTT. As protein: CAISESEGAYSNQPQHF.

V gene TRBV6-2 or TRBV6-3 combines with J gene TRBJ1-2; 8 nucleotides align to TRBD1. V trimming: 0 bases; J trimming: 8 bases; junction bases outside the gene matches: 14. Germline CDR1 MNHEY, CDR2 SVGEGT. The CDR3 contains 17 residues. For the CDR3, the DNA is TGTGCCAGCAGTTACTCGCGGACGGGACAGGCCAAAAGGGGCTACACCTTC. Protein: CASSYSRTGQAKRGYTF.

The rearrangement joins TRBV28 to TRBJ1-1; D is unresolved. Trimming cost V 4 bases and J 0 bases, with 15 bases left between them. Looked up from germline, CDR1 is MDHEN and CDR2 is SYDVKM. The CDR3 loop spans 16 amino acids. CDR3 bases: TGTGCCAGCAGTTCCCTCTCGACACCGATGAACACTGAAGCTTTCTTT. As protein: CASSSLSTPMNTEAFF.

DNA of the CDR3: TGTGCCACCAGCAGAGATGGGGCACTGGCCCAAAGCAATCAGCCCCAGCATTTT. Amino acid sequence: CATSRDGALAQSNQPQHF. The J gene is TRBJ1-5, the V gene TRBV15; a weak D match, TRBD1 (5 bases). The CDR3 extends over 18 amino acids. Germline loops: CDR1 LNHNV, CDR2 YYDKDF (reference sequence). V dropped 0 bases and J dropped 1 base, with 16 bases sitting between them. Variable domain in full (rest from reference TRBV15 and TRBJ1-5): DAMVIQNPRYQVTQFGKPVTLSCSQTLNHNVMYWYQQKSSQAPKLLFHYYDKDFNNEADTPDNFQSRRPNTSFCFLDIRSPGLGDTAMYLCATSRDGALAQSNQPQHFGDGTRLSIL.

The table lists this clone with a few counts. This chain joins TRBV27 and TRBJ1-2; 7 positions agree with TRBD1. The length of the CDR3 is 15 residues. Germline V gene sequence: CDR1 MNHEY, CDR2 SMNVEV (reference sequence). The trim removed 6 bases at V and 0 bases at J, leaving 7 bases unmatched. The CDR3 nucleotides are TGTGCCAGCAGACCCGAGACAGGGTCTAACTATGGCTACACCTTC. The encoded protein is CASRPETGSNYGYTF.

The chain is built from TRBV27 and TRBJ2-7, with 8 bases matching TRBD2. CDR3 length equals 15 residues. Germline loops: CDR1 MNHEY, CDR2 SMNVEV (reference sequence). V shed 8 bases, J shed 1 base, and the junction held 10 bases outside the gene matches. As DNA, the CDR3 is TGTGCCAGCGTAACAAGCGGGAGTCCATCCTACGAGCAGTACTTC. Protein: CASVTSGSPSYEQYF.

In this sample, this clone turned up a few times. V gene TRBV27 combines with J gene TRBJ2-7, with 11 bases lining up with TRBD1. Germline-derived CDR1 and CDR2 are MNHEY and SMNVEV (reference sequence). The CDR3 sequence is 14 residues long. V dropped 4 bases and J dropped 5; count of bases not matched to a gene: 4. CDR3 nucleotide sequence: TGTGCCAGCAGTTCCCCGGGACAGGGGGACGAGCAGTACTTC. Translated: CASSSPGQGDEQYF.

V gene TRBV6-2 or TRBV6-3 combines with J gene TRBJ1-4; perhaps TRBD1 as D (5 bases). The CDR3 is 18 amino acids. The V gene lost 2 bases and the J gene lost 0 bases, with 16 bases spanning the gap. CDR1 is MNHEY, CDR2 SVGEGT, per germline. The CDR3 nucleotides are TGTGCCAGCAGTTACGGCCCAGGGAAGAAGACAACTAATGAAAAACTGTTTTTT. Translating gives CASSYGPGKKTTNEKLFF.

The rearrangement joins TRBV7-2 to TRBJ1-6; 9 positions agree with TRBD1. Losses at the gene ends were 3 bases for V and 7 bases for J; bases not matched to a gene: 1. Germline CDR1 SGHTA, CDR2 FQGNSA. The CDR3 sequence is 14 residues long. The CDR3 sequence: CASSLDRGNSPLHF. DNA of the CDR3: TGTGCCAGCAGCTTGGACAGGGGAAATTCACCCCTCCACTTT. The full variable domain, its missing parts supplied by reference TRBV7-2 and TRBJ1-6, is GAGVSQSPSNKVTEKGKDVELRCDPISGHTALYWYRQSLGQGLEFLIYFQGNSAPDKSGLPSDRFSAERTGGSVSTLTIQRTQQEDSAVYLCASSLDRGNSPLHFGNGTRLTVT.

This chain links TRBV6-2 or TRBV6-3 with TRBJ1-2; 8 bases align to TRBD1. V shed 4 bases and J 4 bases; nucleotides not matched to a gene: 8. Germline-derived CDR1 and CDR2 are MNHEY and SVGEGT. This CDR3 has 15 residues. The CDR3 region is CASSSPGTGFYGYTF. CDR3 nucleotides: TGTGCCAGCAGTTCACCCGGGACAGGCTTCTATGGCTACACCTTC.

This chain connects TRBV4-1 to TRBJ1-3; the D gene is possibly TRBD1 (6 bases). Between the trimmed V and J ends, which lost 0 bases and 5 bases, there was a span of 14 bases. Looked up from germline, CDR1 is MGHRA and CDR2 is YSYEKL. The CDR3 consists of 16 residues. CDR3 nucleotides: TGCGCCAGCAGCCAAGATGACAGGATAGTTAGAAACACCATATATTTT. This codes for CASSQDDRIVRNTIYF.

This rearrangement joins TRBV9 to TRBJ1-4; TRBD1 might be the D (5 bases). V lost 4 bases to trimming and J lost 0 bases, with 22 bases between them. The CDR3 runs to 19 residues. Per germline, CDR1 SGDLS and CDR2 YYNGEE. The CDR3 region has the DNA TGTGCCAGCAGCCATTCTCTGGCGGGGCCGACCCCAACTAATGAAAAACTGTTTTTT. Protein sequence: CASSHSLAGPTPTNEKLFF.